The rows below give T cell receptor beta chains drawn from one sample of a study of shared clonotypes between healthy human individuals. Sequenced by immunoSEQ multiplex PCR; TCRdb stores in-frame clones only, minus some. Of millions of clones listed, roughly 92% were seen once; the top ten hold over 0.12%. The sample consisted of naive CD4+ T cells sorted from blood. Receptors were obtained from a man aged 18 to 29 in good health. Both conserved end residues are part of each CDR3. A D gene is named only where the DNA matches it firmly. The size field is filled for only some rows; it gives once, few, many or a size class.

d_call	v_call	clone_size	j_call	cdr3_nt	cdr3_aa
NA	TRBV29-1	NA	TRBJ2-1	TGCAGCGTGGGACCCCCGGTACACAATGAGCAGTTCTTC	CSVGPPVHNEQFF
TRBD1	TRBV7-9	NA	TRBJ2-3	TGTGCCAGCAGCTTATTTCTAACAGGGGCGGATACGCAGTATTTT	CASSLFLTGADTQYF
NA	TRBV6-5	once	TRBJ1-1	TGTGCCAGCAGTTACTCGGAGGGGACGGCTGAAGCTTTCTTT	CASSYSEGTAEAFF
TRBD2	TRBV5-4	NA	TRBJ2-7	TGTGCCAGCAGCTGGGGAGCGGGAGGGCCTAGGAACGAGCAGTACTTC	CASSWGAGGPRNEQYF
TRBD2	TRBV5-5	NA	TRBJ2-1	TGTGCCAGCAGCTTAAATAGCGGGGGCTCCTACAATGAGCAGTTCTTC	CASSLNSGGSYNEQFF
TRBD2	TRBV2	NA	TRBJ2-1	TGTGCCAGCAGTGAGACTAGCGGGGTAAAGTTCTTC	CASSETSGVKFF
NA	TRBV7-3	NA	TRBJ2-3	TGTGCCAGCAGTCTCCAGGGAGGCACAGATACGCAGTATTTT	CASSLQGGTDTQYF
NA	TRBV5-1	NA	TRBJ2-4	TGCGCCAGCAGCTTGGGGAACCGCAGGGGTGACATAGCCAAAAACATTCAGTACTTC	CASSLGNRRGDIAKNIQYF
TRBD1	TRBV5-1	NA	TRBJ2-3	TGCGCCAGCAGCTTGGCTGGACAGGGGGCGTTGGATACGCAGTATTTT	CASSLAGQGALDTQYF
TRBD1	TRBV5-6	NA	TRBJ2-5	TGTGCCAGCAGCTTGGGACAGGGCCTCGGAGAGACCCAGTACTTC	CASSLGQGLGETQYF
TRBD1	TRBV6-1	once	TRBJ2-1	TGTGCCAGCAGTGAAGTCAGGGGGCGCGTCGATGAGCAGTTCTTC	CASSEVRGRVDEQFF
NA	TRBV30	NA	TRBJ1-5	TGTGCCTGGAGTGTACTTACGGGGAACCAGCCCCAGCATTTT	CAWSVLTGNQPQHF
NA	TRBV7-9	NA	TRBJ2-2	TGTGCCAGCAGGAGGGACGGGGAGCTGTTTTTT	CASRRDGELFF
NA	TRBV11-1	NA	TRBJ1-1	TGTGCCAGCAGCTTTAGGGTTGCGAACACTGAAGCTTTCTTT	CASSFRVANTEAFF
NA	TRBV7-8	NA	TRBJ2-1	TGTGCCAGCAGCTTAGTATTAACTCGGCCTTACAATGAGCAGTTCTTC	CASSLVLTRPYNEQFF
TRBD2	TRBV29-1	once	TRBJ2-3	TGCAGCGTTGAAGGGGGTATGCGGGAGGTGATAAGAGATACGCAGTATTTT	CSVEGGMREVIRDTQYF
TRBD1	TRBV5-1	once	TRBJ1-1	TGCGCCAGCAGCCCGGACACAGGGGGTTGGACTGAAGCTTTCTTT	CASSPDTGGWTEAFF
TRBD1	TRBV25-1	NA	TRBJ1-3	TGTGCCAGCGGGGACAGCCAGACGGGAAACACCATATATTTT	CASGDSQTGNTIYF
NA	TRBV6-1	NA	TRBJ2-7	TGTGCCAGCAGTGAAGCGGGGCCATACGAGCAGTACTTC	CASSEAGPYEQYF
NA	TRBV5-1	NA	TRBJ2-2	TGCGCCAGCAGCTTATCCAGGTTCCCAACGAACACCGGGGAGCTGTTTTTT	CASSLSRFPTNTGELFF
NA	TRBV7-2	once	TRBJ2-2	TGTGCCAGCAACACGGGACTTTCGAGCACCGGGGAGCTGTTTTTT	CASNTGLSSTGELFF
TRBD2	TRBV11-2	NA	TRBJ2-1	TGTGCCAGCAGCCTCCTAGCGGGAGTGAACAATGAGCAGTTCTTC	CASSLLAGVNNEQFF
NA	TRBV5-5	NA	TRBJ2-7	TGTGCCAGCAGGCAAGCAGGGGTCCCGGCGGAGTACTTC	CASRQAGVPAEYF
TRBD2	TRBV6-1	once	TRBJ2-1	TGTGCCAGCGCCAGGACTAGTAACTACAATGAGCAGTTCTTC	CASARTSNYNEQFF
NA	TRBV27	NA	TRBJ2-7	TGTGCCAGCAGTGCGAGGGGTTCCTACGAGCAGTACTTC	CASSARGSYEQYF
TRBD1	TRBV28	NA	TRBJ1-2	TGTGCCAGCAGTTTATTGACAGGGGGGGGTGGCTACACCTTC	CASSLLTGGGGYTF
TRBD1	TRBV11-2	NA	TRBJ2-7	TGTGCCAGCAGCCGGACAGGGCCTACCTACGAGCAGTACTTC	CASSRTGPTYEQYF
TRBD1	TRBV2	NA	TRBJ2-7	TGTGCCAGCGAAATCGGGACAGGGTCCAACGAGCAGTACTTC	CASEIGTGSNEQYF
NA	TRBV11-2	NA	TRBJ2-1	TGTGCCAGCAGTCCCCTCGGGGCTAGCCTTGGGAATGAGCAGTTCTTC	CASSPLGASLGNEQFF
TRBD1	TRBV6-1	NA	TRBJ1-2	TGTGCCAGCAGTGTTGGGGACAGGGATGGCTACACCTTC	CASSVGDRDGYTF
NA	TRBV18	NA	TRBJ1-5	TGTGCCAGCTCGCGGGACGGGAATCAGCCCCAGCATTTT	CASSRDGNQPQHF
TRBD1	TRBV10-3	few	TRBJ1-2	TGTGCCATCAGTTCAGGGGGACATGGCTACACCTTC	CAISSGGHGYTF
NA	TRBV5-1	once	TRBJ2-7	TGCGCCAGCAGCTTGTCTAGTCAGGGGAGATCCGAGCAGTACTTC	CASSLSSQGRSEQYF
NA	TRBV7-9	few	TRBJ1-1	TGTGCCAGCAGCTTACTCAAAGACGAAGCTTTCTTT	CASSLLKDEAFF